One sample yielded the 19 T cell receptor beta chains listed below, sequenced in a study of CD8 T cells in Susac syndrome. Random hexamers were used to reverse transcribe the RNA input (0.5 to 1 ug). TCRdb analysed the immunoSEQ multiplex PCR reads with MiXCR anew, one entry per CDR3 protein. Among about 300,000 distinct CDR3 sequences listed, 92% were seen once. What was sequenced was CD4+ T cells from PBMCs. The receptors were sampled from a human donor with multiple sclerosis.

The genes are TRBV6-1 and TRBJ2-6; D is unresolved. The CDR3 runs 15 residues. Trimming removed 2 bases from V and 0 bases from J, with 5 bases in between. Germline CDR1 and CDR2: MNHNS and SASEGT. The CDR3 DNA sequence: TGTGCCAGCAGTGAAAATGTCTCTGGGGCCAACGTCCTGACTTTC. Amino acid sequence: CASSENVSGANVLTF.

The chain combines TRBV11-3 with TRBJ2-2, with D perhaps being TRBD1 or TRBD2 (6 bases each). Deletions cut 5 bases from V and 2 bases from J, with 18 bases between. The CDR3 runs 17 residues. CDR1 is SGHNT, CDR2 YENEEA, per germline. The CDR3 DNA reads TGTGCCAGCAGCCTGGACAGAGGGGGGATTAACACCGGGGAGCTGTTTTTT. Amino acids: CASSLDRGGINTGELFF.

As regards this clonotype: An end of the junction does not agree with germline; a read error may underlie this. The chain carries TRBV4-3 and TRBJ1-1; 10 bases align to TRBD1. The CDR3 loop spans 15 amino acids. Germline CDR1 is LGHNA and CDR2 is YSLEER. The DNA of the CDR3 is TGCGCCAGCACCCAAACCGGGACAGGGGCCTTTCGGGCTTTCTTT. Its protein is CASTQTGTGAFRAFF.

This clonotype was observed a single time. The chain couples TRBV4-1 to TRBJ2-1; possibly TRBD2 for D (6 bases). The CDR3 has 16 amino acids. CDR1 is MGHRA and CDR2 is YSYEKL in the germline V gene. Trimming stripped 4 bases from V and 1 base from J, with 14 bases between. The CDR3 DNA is TGCGCCAGCAGCCGCTTTCTAGCGACGTCCTACAATGAGCAGTTCTTC. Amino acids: CASSRFLATSYNEQFF.

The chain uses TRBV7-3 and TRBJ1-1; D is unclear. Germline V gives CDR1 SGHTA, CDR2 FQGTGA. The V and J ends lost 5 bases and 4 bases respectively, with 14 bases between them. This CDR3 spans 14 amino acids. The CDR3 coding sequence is TGTGCCAGCAGCCTGAACGCACGGGGCACTGAAGCTTTCTTT. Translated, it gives CASSLNARGTEAFF.

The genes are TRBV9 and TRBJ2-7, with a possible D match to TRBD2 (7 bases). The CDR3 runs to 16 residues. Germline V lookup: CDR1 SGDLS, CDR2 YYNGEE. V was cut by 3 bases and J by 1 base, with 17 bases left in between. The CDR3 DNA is TGTGCCAGCAGCGGCGGTAGGGGGGGCGCGTCCTACGAGCAGTACTTC. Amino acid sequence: CASSGGRGGASYEQYF.

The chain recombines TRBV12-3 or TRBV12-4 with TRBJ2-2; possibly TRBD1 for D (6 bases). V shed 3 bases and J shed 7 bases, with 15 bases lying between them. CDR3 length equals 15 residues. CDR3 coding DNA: TGTGCCAGCAGTTTGCAAGGGGGACGCATCGGGGAGCTGTTTTTT. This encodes CASSLQGGRIGELFF.

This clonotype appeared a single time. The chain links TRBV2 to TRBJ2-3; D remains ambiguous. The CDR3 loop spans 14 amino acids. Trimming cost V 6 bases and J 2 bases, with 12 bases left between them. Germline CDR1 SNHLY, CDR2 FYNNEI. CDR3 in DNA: TGTGCCAGCAGCCGGGCGGTGGCCACAGATACGCAGTATTTT. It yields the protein CASSRAVATDTQYF.

This chain's CDR3 is CASSPRTSGGPNEQFF. As DNA, the CDR3 is TGTGCCAGCAGCCCACGTACTAGCGGGGGACCTAATGAGCAGTTCTTC. The V gene is TRBV3-1, the J gene TRBJ2-1; TRBD2 agrees at 11 bases. The CDR3 spans 16 residues. Germline values: CDR1 LGHDT, CDR2 YNNKEL (reference sequence). V shed 4 bases and J 7 bases; nucleotides not matched to a gene: 9.

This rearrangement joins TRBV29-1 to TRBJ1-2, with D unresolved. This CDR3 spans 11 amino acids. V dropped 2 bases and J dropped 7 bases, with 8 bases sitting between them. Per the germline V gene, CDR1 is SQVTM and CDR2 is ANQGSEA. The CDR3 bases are TGCAGCGTTGAACGGGGAGGTGGCTACACCTTC. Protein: CSVERGGGYTF.

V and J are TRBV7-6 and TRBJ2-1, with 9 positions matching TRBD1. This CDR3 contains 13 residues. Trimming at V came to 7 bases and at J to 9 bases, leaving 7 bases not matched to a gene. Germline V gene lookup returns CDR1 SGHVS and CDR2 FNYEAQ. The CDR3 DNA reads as TGTGCCAGCAACCACAGGGGGCAGGTTGAGCAGTTCTTC. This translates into CASNHRGQVEQFF.

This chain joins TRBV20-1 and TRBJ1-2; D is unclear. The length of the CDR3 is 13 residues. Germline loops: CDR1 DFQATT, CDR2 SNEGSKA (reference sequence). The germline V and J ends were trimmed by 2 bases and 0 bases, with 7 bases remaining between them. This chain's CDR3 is CSARLGTNYGYTF. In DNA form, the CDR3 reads TGCAGTGCTAGATTAGGGACTAACTATGGCTACACCTTC.

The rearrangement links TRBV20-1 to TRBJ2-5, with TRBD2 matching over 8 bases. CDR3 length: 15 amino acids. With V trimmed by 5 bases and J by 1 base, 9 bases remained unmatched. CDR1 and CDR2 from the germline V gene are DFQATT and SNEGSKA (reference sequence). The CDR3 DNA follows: TGCAGTGCTGCCCCGGGGGGGTTACTCCAAGAGACCCAGTACTTC. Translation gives CSAAPGGLLQETQYF.

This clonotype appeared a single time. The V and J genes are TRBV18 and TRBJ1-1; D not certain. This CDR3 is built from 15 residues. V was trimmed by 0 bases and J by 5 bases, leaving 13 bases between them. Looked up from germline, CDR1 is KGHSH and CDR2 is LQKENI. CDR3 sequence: CASSPPGVRGTEAFF. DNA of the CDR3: TGTGCCAGCTCACCACCGGGCGTCCGGGGAACTGAAGCTTTCTTT.

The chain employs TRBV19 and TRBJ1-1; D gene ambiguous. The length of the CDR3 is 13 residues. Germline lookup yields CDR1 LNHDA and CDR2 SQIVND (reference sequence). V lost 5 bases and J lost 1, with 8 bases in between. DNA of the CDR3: TGTGCCAGTAGTCCCACGTGGAACACTGAAGCTTTCTTT. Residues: CASSPTWNTEAFF.

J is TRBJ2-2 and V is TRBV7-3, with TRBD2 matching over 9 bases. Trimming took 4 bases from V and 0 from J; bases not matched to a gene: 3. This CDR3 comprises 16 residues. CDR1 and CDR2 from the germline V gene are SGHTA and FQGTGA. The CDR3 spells CASSSRLAANTGELFF. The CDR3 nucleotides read TGTGCCAGCAGCTCCCGACTAGCGGCGAACACCGGGGAGCTGTTTTTT.

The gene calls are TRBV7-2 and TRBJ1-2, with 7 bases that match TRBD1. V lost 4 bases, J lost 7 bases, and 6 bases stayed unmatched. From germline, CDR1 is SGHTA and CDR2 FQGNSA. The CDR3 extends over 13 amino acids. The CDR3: CASSSRGRGGYTF. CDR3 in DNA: TGTGCCAGCAGCTCAAGGGGGCGGGGTGGCTACACCTTC.

The CDR3 here is CASRLHPSNTEAFF. CDR3 DNA: TGTGCCAGCAGACTACACCCATCAAACACTGAAGCTTTCTTT. The chain employs TRBV11-2 and TRBJ1-1, with D uncertain. Trimming shortened V by 6 bases and J by 2 bases, and 13 bases separated the two germline ends. The CDR3 consists of 14 residues. Germline assignment: CDR1 SGHAT and CDR2 FQNNGV.

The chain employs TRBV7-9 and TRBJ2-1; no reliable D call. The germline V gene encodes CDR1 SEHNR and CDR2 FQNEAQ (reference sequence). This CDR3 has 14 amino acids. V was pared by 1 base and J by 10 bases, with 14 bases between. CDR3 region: CASSLGAVAVEQFF. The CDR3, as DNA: TGTGCCAGCAGCTTAGGGGCAGTGGCCGTCGAGCAGTTCTTC. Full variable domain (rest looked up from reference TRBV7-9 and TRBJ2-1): DTGVSQNPRHKITKRGQNVTFRCDPISEHNRLYWYRQTLGQGPEFLTYFQNEAQLEKSRLLSDRFSAERPKGSFSTLEIQRTEQGDSAMYLCASSLGAVAVEQFFGPGTRLTVL.